This TCR beta chain was recorded in a study of long-term antiretroviral therapy in people with HIV. As to this clone: Antigen specificity is unknown.

This CDR3 region has 19 residues. Germline trimming cut 3 bases from V and 0 bases from J; bases unmatched to any gene: 14. The germline CDR1 and CDR2 sequences are SGHNT and YYREEE (reference sequence). Assay version v3.0 of immunoSEQ was used, and it was run at survey level. Here immunoSEQ multiplex PCR was the method, and the copy in TCRdb shows in-frame clones only, minus some. The repertoire has over 30,000 clones, over 70% of them found once; the top ten carry around 6.5%. Every donor had one or more pre-ART and two or more post-ART PBMC samples. General study results and limits: ART adherence, viral resistance and therapy changes were undocumented. Upon ART, diversity increased but remained lower than transplant donor controls. Those clones which expanded before ART made up the dominant part of the repertoire at all time points.

The sequence derives from a man younger than 35 with HIV. Material: unsorted PBMCs, obtained 0.6 years after starting antiretroviral therapy. V and J are TRBV5-4 and TRBJ2-1, with 8 bases lining up with TRBD2. CDR3 sequence (DNA): TGTGCCAGCAGCTCTACTCCTGTTTCCGGGACTAGCTCCTACAATGAGCAGTTCTTC. Protein product: CASSSTPVSGTSSYNEQFF.